Listed here are 13 T cell receptor beta chains from one sample, sequenced in a study of glioma-infiltrating T cells. The iRepertoire nested amplicon-rescue multiplex PCR amplified TCR alpha and beta CDR3s from RNA. One entry per CDR3 protein, called by TCRdb with MiXCR from the multiplex PCR reads. The profile shows roughly 190,000 distinct CDR3 sequences, more than 25% of them singletons. The sequenced sample was glioma tissue, nonneoplastic brain tissue, or PBMCs (not recorded which). These receptors all stem from a human donor with low-grade glioma or glioblastoma, undergoing nonglioma brain surgery, or in good health (not recorded which).

The V and J genes are TRBV20-1 and TRBJ2-7; 13 bases are a match to TRBD2. Trimming removed 0 bases from V and 5 bases from J; junction bases left unmatched: 7. The CDR3 has 16 residues. Germline V gene sequence: CDR1 DFQATT, CDR2 SNEGSKA (reference sequence). CDR3 residues: CSARDFGTSGIDEQYF. CDR3 nucleotide sequence: TGCAGTGCTAGAGATTTCGGGACTAGCGGGATCGACGAGCAGTACTTC.

Comments on this clonotype: A much larger clone sits a single nucleotide away, making a read error possible. The chain joins TRBV10-3 to TRBJ1-6, with 7 bases fitting TRBD1. This CDR3 is 13 amino acids long. CDR1 is ENHRY, CDR2 SYGVKD, per germline. CDR3 in amino acids: CAISSGTEAPLNF. The CDR3 region has the DNA TGTGCCATCAGTTCCGGGACAGAGGCACCCCTCAACTTT.

This clonotype was detected a few times. The rearrangement uses TRBV7-8 and TRBJ1-2; the match to TRBD1 covers 8 bases. This CDR3 is built from 15 residues. The germline V gene has CDR1 SGHVS and CDR2 FQNEAQ. The J segment lost 8 bases and the V segment lost 0 bases, leaving 8 bases of the junction unmatched. CDR3 in amino acids: CASSLAPGGAEGYTF. DNA for the CDR3: TGTGCCAGCAGCTTAGCCCCAGGGGGCGCGGAAGGCTACACCTTC.

The chain is built from TRBV3-1 and TRBJ1-5, with 7 bases aligning to TRBD1. The CDR3 loop spans 16 amino acids. Germline V gene data show CDR1 as LGHDT and CDR2 as YNNKEL (reference sequence). V lost 3 bases, J lost 3 bases, and 8 bases stayed unmatched. CDR3 bases: TGTGCCAGCAGCCAGGGCCCAGGGGGTTACAATCAGCCCCAGCATTTT. This translates into CASSQGPGGYNQPQHF.

In this sample, this clonotype turned up many times. The rearrangement joins TRBV14 to TRBJ2-7; D is ambiguous. Germline loops: CDR1 SGHDN, CDR2 FVKESK. The CDR3 extends over 14 amino acids. V was shortened by 4 bases and J by 3 bases, with 13 bases between the two germline ends. CDR3 coding DNA: TGTGCCAGCAGCCCGCGGTCGCTCCTCTACGAGCAGTACTTC. It specifies CASSPRSLLYEQYF. The entire variable domain, with the rest obtained from reference TRBV14 and TRBJ2-7, is as follows: EAGVTQFPSHSVIEKGQTVTLRCDPISGHDNLYWYRRVMGKEIKFLLHFVKESKQDESGMPNNRFLAERTGGTYSTLKVQPAELEDSGVYFCASSPRSLLYEQYFGPGTRLTVT.

This clonotype was recorded once. The V call is TRBV5-1, the J call TRBJ2-3; TRBD2 is a possible D gene (5 bases). Trimming stripped 6 bases from V and 0 bases from J, with 8 bases between. Germline CDR1 and CDR2: SGHRS and YFSETQ. The CDR3 contains 13 residues. As DNA, the CDR3 is TGCGCCAGCAACGGACTTAGCACAGATACGCAGTATTTT. It yields the protein CASNGLSTDTQYF.

Concerning this clonotype itself: This may be a read error, as it is one base from a much larger clone. This chain joins TRBV19 and TRBJ2-1; 10 nucleotides agree with TRBD1. The CDR3 has 15 residues. The ends lost 1 base at V and 9 bases at J; junction bases unmatched: 6. The germline gives CDR1 LNHDA, CDR2 SQIVND (reference sequence). The CDR3 nucleotides are TGTGCCAGTAGTATAGTCGAGGACAGGGGGGGTGAGCAGTTCTTC. Amino acids: CASSIVEDRGGEQFF.

This clonotype has only a few counts. The J gene is TRBJ2-1, the V gene TRBV18, with D possibly being TRBD1 or TRBD2 (6 bases each). The CDR3 length is 14 residues. The ends were cut back, 4 bases at V and 8 bases at J, with 15 bases in the middle. Germline-derived CDR1 and CDR2 are KGHSH and LQKENI. DNA of the CDR3: TGTGCCAGCTCACTCAAATGGGGGGCAGATGAGCAGTTCTTC. Residues: CASSLKWGADEQFF.

This chain links TRBV6-1 with TRBJ1-5; D remains unclear. CDR1 is MNHNS, CDR2 SASEGT, per germline. The CDR3 runs 17 residues. Trimming took off 1 base at V and 5 bases at J, with 18 bases between the two ends. CDR3 sequence reads: CASSEGIFKGAYQPQHF. CDR3 nucleotides: TGTGCCAGCAGTGAAGGGATATTCAAGGGTGCGTATCAGCCCCAGCATTTT.

This clonotype occurred many times. J is TRBJ2-3 and V is TRBV10-1; D might be TRBD2 (7 bases). The CDR3 loop spans 14 amino acids. Germline CDR1 WNHNN, CDR2 SYGVQD (reference sequence). Trimming stripped 1 base from V and 4 bases from J, with 9 bases between. The CDR3 region has the DNA TGCGCCAGCAGTGAGTGGCGGGGGCCAGATACGCAGTATTTT. Encoded protein: CASSEWRGPDTQYF.

This chain connects TRBV7-9 to TRBJ2-5, with D perhaps matching TRBD2 (6 bases). Germline V CDR1 and CDR2: SEHNR, FQNEAQ (reference sequence). V was trimmed by 2 bases and J by 2 bases, leaving 12 bases between them. The CDR3 contains 15 residues. This CDR3 reads CASSLSAGTQETQYF. For the CDR3, the DNA is TGTGCCAGCAGCTTATCAGCCGGGACTCAAGAGACCCAGTACTTC.

This clonotype was observed at least ten times. The chain couples TRBV7-9 to TRBJ1-2; 8 nucleotides line up with TRBD1. CDR1 is SEHNR, CDR2 FQNEAQ, per germline (reference sequence). J lost 7 bases, V lost 1 base, and 11 bases had no gene match. This CDR3 comprises 16 residues. In DNA, the CDR3 is TGTGCCAGCAGCTTAGTCGGGACAGGAGGCTCCAGTGGCTACACCTTC. Translated: CASSLVGTGGSSGYTF.

This clonotype occurred many times. The chain uses TRBV12-3 or TRBV12-4 and TRBJ1-3, with D hard to call. The V end was cut by 3 bases, the J end by 4 bases, with 4 bases between. This CDR3 has 12 amino acids. In DNA form, the CDR3 reads TGTGCCAGCAGTTTGCAGGGAAACACCATATATTTT. Residues: CASSLQGNTIYF.